This entry concerns a single T cell receptor beta chain. Its antigen is unidentified. The sample is drawn from a study of cytomegalovirus exposure and HLA in healthy donors. Study-wide results and limits: Later, TCR association rates were found to vary by HLA locus, highest for DRB1 and lowest for HLA-C.

The PCR was carried out with 60 Vbeta primers and 13 Jbeta primers. This table comes from immunoSEQ multiplex PCR, and its TCRdb copy is limited to in-frame clones, with some not included. The repertoire holds 150,000 to 200,000 clones, with roughly 80% as singletons. The source material was PBMCs. The source is a man between 60 and 75 years old in good health and CMV-seronegative.

The CDR3 reads CASSQDFATGAYEQYF. The CDR3 DNA is TGTGCCAGCAGCCAAGATTTCGCGACAGGGGCCTACGAGCAGTACTTC. The chain combines TRBV4-2 with TRBJ2-7; 8 bases are a match to TRBD1. Trimming removed 0 bases from V and 2 bases from J; junction bases left unmatched: 6. The CDR3 is made up of 16 amino acids. Germline CDR1 is LGHNA and CDR2 is YNFKEQ.